The source of this TCR beta chain is a study of T cell responses to AZD1222 COVID-19 vaccine. The junction had 10 bases not matched to a gene; V was cut back by 7 bases and J by 2 bases. The germline V gene encodes CDR1 GTSNPN and CDR2 SVGIG (reference sequence). CDR3 length equals 14 residues. Some clones are missing from TCRdb's copy, which holds only in-frame ones; the method was immunoSEQ multiplex PCR. The sample includes under 200,000 clones, 85% to 95% of them seen just once. This chain links TRBV30 with TRBJ1-1; TRBD1 aligns across 7 bases. Material: peripheral blood, obtained on day 0 of AZD1222 vaccination. This clonotype was obtained from an adult in good health. CDR3 sequence: CAFGTAPLNTEAFF. CDR3 sequence (DNA): TGTGCCTTTGGGACAGCCCCCTTAAACACTGAAGCTTTCTTT. The whole variable domain, remainder taken from reference TRBV30 and TRBJ1-1, is SQTIHQWPATLVQPVGSPLSLECTVEGTSNPNLYWYRQAAGRGLQLLFYSVGIGQISSEVPQNLSASRPQDRQFILSSKKLLLSDSGFYLCAFGTAPLNTEAFFGQGTRLTVV.